This is a list of T cell receptor beta chains from one sample in a study of shared clonotypes between healthy human individuals. Assay used: immunoSEQ multiplex PCR; TCRdb lists only in-frame clones, some missing. Among roughly 2 million clones listed, roughly 95% were seen once. Sequenced input: naive CD4+ T cells sorted from blood. The receptors stem from a man younger than 35 in good health. CDR3s include the opening cysteine and the closing phenylalanine or tryptophan. The order of the fields is D gene, clone size, V gene, J gene, CDR3 DNA, CDR3 protein. The D gene is left open where the match is weak. Not every row has a clone size; where given, it reads once, few, many or a size class.

>TRBD1|-|TRBV27|TRBJ1-1
TGTGCCAGCAGTCCCTCATTACAGGGGGCCATGAACACTGAAGCTTTCTTT
CASSPSLQGAMNTEAFF
>-|-|TRBV15|TRBJ2-1
TGTGCCACCAGCAGGCAGGGTGGAGGCGTCGGTTCGGAGCAGTTCTTC
CATSRQGGGVGSEQFF
>-|-|TRBV19|TRBJ1-6
TGTGCCAGTACCGTGAAGGGAGGATCACCCCTCCACTTT
CASTVKGGSPLHF
>-|once|TRBV7-2|TRBJ2-5
TGTGCCAGCAGCCCGGCTAGCTCCGAGACCCAGTACTTC
CASSPASSETQYF
>TRBD2|-|TRBV11-2|TRBJ2-7
TGTGCCAGCAGCTTCCTAGCGGGAGTCTCCTACGAGCAGTACTTC
CASSFLAGVSYEQYF
>TRBD1|-|TRBV4-1|TRBJ1-6
TGCGCCAGCAGCTCCCGGGACAGGGACGGTTCACCCCTCCACTTT
CASSSRDRDGSPLHF
>-|once|TRBV10-3|TRBJ2-7
TGTGCCATCAGTGAATACAGGGACGAGCAGTACTTC
CAISEYRDEQYF
>-|-|TRBV4-3|TRBJ2-5
TGCGCCAGCAGCCAAGGTGGAAAGTTGAACCAAGAGACCCAGTACTTC
CASSQGGKLNQETQYF
>TRBD2|-|TRBV7-9|TRBJ2-1
TGTGCCAGCAGCTTAGCTCTGCTAGCGGAAGAATCAGTCGATGAGCAGTTCTTC
CASSLALLAEESVDEQFF
>-|-|TRBV7-2|TRBJ2-3
TGTGCCAGCAGCTCGACAGGGTTGGTGGGACGGGAGCAAACAGATACGCAGTATTTT
CASSSTGLVGREQTDTQYF
>-|-|TRBV11-2|TRBJ2-4
TGTGCCAGCAGCTTATTCTCGGGGATGGCCAAAAACATTCAGTACTTC
CASSLFSGMAKNIQYF
>-|-|TRBV7-9|TRBJ2-2
TGTGCCAGCAGCTTATACGGGGGATACACCGGGGAGCTGTTTTTT
CASSLYGGYTGELFF